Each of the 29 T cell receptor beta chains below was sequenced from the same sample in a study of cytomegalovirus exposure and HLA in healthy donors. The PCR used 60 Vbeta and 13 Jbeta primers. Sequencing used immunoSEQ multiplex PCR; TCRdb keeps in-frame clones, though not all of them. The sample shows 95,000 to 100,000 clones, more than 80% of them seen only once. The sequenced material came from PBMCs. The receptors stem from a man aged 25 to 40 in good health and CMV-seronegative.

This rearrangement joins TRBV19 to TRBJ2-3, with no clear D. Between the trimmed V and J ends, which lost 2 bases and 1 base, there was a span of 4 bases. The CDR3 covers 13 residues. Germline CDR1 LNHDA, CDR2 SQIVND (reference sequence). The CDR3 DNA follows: TGTGCCAGTAGTATAATAGGCACAGATACGCAGTATTTT. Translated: CASSIIGTDTQYF.

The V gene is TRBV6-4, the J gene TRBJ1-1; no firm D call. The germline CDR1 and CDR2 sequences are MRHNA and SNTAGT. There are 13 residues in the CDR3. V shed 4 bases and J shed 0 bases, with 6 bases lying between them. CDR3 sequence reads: CASSVQMNTEAFF. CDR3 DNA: TGTGCCAGCAGTGTTCAAATGAACACTGAAGCTTTCTTT.

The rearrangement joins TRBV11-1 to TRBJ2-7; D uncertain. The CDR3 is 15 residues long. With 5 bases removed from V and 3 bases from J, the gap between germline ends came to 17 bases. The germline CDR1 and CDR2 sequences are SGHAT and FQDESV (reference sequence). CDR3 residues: CASSPTWASYYEQYF. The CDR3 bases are TGTGCCAGCAGCCCTACGTGGGCAAGTTACTACGAGCAGTACTTC.

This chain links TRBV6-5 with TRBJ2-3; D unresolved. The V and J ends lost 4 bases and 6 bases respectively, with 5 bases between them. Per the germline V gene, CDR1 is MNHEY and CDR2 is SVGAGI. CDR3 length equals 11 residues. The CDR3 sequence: CASSWADTQYF. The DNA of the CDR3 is TGTGCCAGCAGTTGGGCGGATACGCAGTATTTT.

The DNA for the CDR3 is TGTGCCAGCAGTGGACTTGGGACAGCGGGAAACACCATATATTTT. This translates into CASSGLGTAGNTIYF. This chain connects TRBV25-1 to TRBJ1-3; TRBD1 matches 7 bases. Trimming took 4 bases from V and 4 from J; bases not matched to a gene: 7. This CDR3 is built from 15 residues. Germline lookup yields CDR1 MGHDK and CDR2 SYGVNS.

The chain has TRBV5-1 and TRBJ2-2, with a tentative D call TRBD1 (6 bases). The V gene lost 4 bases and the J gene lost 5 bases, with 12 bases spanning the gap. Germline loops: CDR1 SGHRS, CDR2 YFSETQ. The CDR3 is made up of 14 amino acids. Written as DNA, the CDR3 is TGCGCCAGCAGCGAGGGGGAGTGGACCGGGGAGCTGTTTTTT. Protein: CASSEGEWTGELFF.

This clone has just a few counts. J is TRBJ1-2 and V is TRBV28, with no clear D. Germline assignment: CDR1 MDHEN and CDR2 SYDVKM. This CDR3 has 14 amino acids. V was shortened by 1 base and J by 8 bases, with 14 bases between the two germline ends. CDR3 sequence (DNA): TGTGCCAGCAGTTTATCATCCAATGAGTGGGGCTACACCTTC. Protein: CASSLSSNEWGYTF.

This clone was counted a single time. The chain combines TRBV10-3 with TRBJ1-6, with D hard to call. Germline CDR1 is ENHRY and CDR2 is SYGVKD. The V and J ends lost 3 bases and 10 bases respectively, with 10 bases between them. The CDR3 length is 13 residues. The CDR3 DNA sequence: TGTGCCATCAGTGAAGGTCCTAGGTCACCCCTCCACTTT. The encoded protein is CAISEGPRSPLHF.

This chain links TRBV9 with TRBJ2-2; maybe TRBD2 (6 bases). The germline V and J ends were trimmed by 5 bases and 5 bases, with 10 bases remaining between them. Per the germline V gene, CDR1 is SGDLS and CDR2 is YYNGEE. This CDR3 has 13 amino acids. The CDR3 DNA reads TGTGCCAGCAGTCTCCGGGGGACCGGGGAGCTGTTTTTT. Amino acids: CASSLRGTGELFF.

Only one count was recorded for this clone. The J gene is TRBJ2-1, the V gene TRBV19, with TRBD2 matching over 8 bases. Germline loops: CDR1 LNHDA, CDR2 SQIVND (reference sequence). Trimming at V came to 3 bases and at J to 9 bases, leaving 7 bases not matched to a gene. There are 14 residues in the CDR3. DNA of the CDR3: TGTGCCAGTAGTATCGAAGCGGGAGAGGTTGAGCAGTTCTTC. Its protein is CASSIEAGEVEQFF.

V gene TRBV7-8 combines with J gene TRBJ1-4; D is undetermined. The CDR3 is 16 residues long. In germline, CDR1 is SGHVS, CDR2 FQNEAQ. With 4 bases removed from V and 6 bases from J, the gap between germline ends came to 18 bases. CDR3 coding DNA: TGTGCCAGCAGCTCAGTAGCGGAGGGCTTTGATGAAAAACTGTTTTTT. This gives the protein CASSSVAEGFDEKLFF.

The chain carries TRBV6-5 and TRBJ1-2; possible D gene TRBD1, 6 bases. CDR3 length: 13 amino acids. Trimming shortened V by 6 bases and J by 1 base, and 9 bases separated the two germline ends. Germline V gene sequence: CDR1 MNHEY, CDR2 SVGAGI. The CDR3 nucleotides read TGTGCCAGCAGCCTGGACAGTAACTATGGCTACACCTTC. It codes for CASSLDSNYGYTF.

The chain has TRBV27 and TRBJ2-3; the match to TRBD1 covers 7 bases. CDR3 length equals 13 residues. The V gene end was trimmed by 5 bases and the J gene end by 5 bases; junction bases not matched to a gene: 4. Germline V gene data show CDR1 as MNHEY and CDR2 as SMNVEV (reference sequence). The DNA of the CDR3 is TGTGCCAGCAGTGTTACAGGGGTAGATACGCAGTATTTT. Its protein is CASSVTGVDTQYF.

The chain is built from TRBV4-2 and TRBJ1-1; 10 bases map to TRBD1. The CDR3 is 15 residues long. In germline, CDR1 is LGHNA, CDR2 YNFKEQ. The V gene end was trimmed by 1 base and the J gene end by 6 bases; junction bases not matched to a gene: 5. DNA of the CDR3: TGTGCCAGCAGCCAAGGGTGGGACAGGGGATCTGAAGCTTTCTTT. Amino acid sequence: CASSQGWDRGSEAFF.

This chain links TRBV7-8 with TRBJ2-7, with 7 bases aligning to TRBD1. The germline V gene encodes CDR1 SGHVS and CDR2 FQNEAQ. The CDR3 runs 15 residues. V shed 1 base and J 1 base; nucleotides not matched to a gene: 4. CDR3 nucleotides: TGTGCCAGCAGCTTAGGGTCACAGGGGTCCTACGAGCAGTACTTC. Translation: CASSLGSQGSYEQYF.

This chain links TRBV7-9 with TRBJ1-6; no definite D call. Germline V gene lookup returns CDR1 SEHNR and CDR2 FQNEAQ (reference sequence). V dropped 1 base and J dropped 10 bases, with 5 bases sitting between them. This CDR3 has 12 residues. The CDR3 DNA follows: TGTGCCAGCAGCTTAGTGGAGTCACCCCTCCACTTT. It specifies CASSLVESPLHF.

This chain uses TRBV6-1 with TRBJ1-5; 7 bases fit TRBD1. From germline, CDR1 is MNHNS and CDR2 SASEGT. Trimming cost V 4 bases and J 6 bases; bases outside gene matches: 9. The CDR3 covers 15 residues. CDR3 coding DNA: TGTGCCAGCAGTGGACGAGGGGGCTTCGGTCAGCCCCAGCATTTT. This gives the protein CASSGRGGFGQPQHF.

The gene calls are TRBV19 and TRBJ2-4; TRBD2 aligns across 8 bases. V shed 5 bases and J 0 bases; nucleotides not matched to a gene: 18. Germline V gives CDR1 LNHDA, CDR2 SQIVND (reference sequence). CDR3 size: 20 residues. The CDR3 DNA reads TGTGCCAGTAGTCCTGGGAGAGCGGGAGATATTCTTGTAGCCAAAAACATTCAGTACTTC. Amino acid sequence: CASSPGRAGDILVAKNIQYF.

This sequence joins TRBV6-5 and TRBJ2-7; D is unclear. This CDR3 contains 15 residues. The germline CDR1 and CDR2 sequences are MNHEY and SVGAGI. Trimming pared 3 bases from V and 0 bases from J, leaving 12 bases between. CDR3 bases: TGTGCCAGCAGTTATAGGCCGGAGCGCTCCTACGAGCAGTACTTC. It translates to CASSYRPERSYEQYF.

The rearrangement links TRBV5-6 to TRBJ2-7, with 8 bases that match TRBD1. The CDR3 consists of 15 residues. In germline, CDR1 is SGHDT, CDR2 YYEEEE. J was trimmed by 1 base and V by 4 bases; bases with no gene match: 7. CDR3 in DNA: TGTGCCAGCAGCAGAACAGGGGGAGTATCCTACGAGCAGTACTTC. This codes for CASSRTGGVSYEQYF.

The CDR3: CASSLVTGETYEQYF. In nucleotides, the CDR3 is TGTGCCAGCAGCTTAGTGACAGGCGAAACCTACGAGCAGTACTTC. The chain joins TRBV11-1 to TRBJ2-7; D possibly corresponds to TRBD1 (6 bases). In germline, CDR1 is SGHAT, CDR2 FQDESV (reference sequence). This CDR3 comprises 15 residues. V gave up 1 base and J gave up 2 bases, with 12 bases separating them.

The CDR3 region is CAWSAGESNAFF. CDR3 coding DNA: TGTGCCTGGAGTGCAGGGGAGTCCAACGCTTTCTTT. V usage is TRBV30 and J usage is TRBJ1-1, with TRBD1 as a possible D gene (6 bases). This CDR3 has 12 residues. Germline V CDR1 and CDR2: GTSNPN, SVGIG (reference sequence). Between the trimmed V and J ends, which lost 1 base and 11 bases, there was a span of 14 bases.

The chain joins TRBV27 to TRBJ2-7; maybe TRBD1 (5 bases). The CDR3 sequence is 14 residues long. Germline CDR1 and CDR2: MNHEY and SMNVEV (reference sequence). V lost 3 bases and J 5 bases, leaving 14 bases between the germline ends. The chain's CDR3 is CASSFRRGSDEQYF. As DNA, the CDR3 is TGTGCCAGCAGTTTCCGAAGGGGCTCGGACGAGCAGTACTTC.

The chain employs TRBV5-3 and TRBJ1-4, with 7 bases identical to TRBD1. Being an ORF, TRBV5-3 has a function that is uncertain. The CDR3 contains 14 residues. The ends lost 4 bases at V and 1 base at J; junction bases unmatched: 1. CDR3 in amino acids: CARSQGETNEKLFF. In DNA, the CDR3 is TGTGCCAGAAGCCAGGGGGAAACTAATGAAAAACTGTTTTTT.

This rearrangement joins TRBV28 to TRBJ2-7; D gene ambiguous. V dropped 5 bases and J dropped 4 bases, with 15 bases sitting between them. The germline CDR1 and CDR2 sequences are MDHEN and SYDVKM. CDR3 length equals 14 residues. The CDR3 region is CASSLSREMYEQYF. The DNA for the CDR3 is TGTGCCAGCAGTCTGTCTAGAGAGATGTACGAGCAGTACTTC.

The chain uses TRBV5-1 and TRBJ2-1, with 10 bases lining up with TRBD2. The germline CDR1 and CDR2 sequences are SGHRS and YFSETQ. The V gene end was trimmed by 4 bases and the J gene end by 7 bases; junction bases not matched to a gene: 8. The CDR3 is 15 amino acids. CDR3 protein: CASSPSGRAGNEQFF. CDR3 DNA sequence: TGCGCCAGCAGCCCGAGCGGGAGGGCTGGGAATGAGCAGTTCTTC.

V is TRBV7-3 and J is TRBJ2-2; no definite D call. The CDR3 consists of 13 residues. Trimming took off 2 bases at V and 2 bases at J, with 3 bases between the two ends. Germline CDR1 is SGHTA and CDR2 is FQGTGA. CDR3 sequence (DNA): TGTGCCAGCAGCTTAGGCAACACCGGGGAGCTGTTTTTT. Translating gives CASSLGNTGELFF.

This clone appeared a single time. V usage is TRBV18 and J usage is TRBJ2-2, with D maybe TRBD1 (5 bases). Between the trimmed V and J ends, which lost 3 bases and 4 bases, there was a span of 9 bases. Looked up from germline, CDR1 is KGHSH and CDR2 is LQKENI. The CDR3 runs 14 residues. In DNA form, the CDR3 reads TGTGCCAGCTCACCGAGACAGTCCACCGGGGAGCTGTTTTTT. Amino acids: CASSPRQSTGELFF.

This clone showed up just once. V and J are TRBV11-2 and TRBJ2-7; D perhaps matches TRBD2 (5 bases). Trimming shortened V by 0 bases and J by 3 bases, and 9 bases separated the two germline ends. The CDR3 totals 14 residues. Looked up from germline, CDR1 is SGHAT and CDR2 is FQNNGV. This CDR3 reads CASSLDGVLYEQYF. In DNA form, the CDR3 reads TGTGCCAGCAGCTTAGACGGGGTGCTCTACGAGCAGTACTTC.